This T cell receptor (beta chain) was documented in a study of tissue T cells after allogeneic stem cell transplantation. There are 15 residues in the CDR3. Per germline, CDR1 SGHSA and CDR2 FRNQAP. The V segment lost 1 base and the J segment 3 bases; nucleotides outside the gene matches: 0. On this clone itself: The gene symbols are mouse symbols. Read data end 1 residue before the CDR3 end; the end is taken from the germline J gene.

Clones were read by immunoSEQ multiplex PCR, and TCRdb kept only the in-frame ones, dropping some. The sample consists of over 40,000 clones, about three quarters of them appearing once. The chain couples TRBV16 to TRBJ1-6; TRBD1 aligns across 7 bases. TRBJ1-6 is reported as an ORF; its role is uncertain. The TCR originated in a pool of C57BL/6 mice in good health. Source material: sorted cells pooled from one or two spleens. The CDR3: CASSLAGGYNSPLYF. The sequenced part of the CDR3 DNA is TGTGCAAGCAGCTTAGCAGGGGGCTATAATTCGCCCCTCTAC.